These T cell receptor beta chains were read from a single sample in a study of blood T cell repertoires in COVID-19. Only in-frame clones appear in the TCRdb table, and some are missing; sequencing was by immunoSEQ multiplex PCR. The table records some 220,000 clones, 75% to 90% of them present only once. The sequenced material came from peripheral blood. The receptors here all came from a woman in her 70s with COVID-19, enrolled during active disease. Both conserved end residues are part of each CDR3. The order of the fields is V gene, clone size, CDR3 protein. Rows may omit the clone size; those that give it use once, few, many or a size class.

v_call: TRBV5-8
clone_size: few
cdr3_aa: CASSFGIPGTGRGGYTF

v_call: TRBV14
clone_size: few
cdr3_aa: CASSQNTGKVTRGYTF

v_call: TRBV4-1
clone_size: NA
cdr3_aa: CASSPYRASSGNTIYF

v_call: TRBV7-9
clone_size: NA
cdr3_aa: CASSLGGSGTDTQYF

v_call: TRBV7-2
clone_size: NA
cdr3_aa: CASSFSGTGGRTEAFF

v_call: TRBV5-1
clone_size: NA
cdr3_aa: CASSTEGQVSYEQYF

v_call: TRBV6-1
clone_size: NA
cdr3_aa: CASSDPGRVQYQPQHF

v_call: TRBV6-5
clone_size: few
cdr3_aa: CASIGRQGGYEQYF

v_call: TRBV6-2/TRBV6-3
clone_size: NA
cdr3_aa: CASSGQGLTEAFF

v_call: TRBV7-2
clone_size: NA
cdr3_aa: CASSLGGASYEQYF

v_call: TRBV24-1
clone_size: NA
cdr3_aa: CATRGGGDLRQFF

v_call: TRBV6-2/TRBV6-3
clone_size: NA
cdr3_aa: CASSYFNSNQPQHF

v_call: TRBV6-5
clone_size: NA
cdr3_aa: CASRLTGANTDTQYF

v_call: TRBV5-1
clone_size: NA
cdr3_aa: CASSYDRSTWDEQYF

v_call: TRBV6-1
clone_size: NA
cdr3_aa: CASSDARWGGETQYF

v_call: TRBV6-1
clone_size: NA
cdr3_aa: CASSELGTGSKPYEQYF

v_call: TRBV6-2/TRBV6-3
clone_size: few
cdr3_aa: CASSSPVVYEQYF

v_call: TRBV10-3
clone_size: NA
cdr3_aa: CAIRTSGNSYEQYF

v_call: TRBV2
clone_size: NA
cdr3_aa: CASAQSPRVFEAFF

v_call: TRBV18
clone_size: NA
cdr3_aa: CASSPPGRLKRSTEAFF

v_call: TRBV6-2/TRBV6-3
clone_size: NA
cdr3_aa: CASSSSYGQSYGYTF

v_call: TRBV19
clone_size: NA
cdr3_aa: CASSIVSRAELYGYTF

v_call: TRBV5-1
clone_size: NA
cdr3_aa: CASSYDELRGRLLGYTF

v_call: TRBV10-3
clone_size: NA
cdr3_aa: CAIRGQGASTEAFF

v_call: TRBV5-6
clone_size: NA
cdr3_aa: CASSDPGQGYNEQFF

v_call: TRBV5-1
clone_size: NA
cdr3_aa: CASSSGQGNQPQHF

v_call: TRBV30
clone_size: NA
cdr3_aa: CAWSRGLAGYNEQFF

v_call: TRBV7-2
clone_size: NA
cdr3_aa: CASSPAQTNTEAFF

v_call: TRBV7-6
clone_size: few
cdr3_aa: CASSLLPQRLSSYEQYF

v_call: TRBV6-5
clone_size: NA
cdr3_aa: CASKAGLGNQPQHF

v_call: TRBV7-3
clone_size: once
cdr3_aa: CASSELLNTGELFF

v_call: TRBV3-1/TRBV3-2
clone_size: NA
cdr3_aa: CASSQRGGEKLFF

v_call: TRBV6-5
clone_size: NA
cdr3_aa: CASSLRYYSNQPQHF

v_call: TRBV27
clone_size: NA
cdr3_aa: CASSLRQRWAEQFF

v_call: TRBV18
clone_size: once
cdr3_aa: CASRDRLYGYTF

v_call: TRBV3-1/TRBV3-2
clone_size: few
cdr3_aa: CASSQDRRIFF

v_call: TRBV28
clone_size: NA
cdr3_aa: CASSRRLAGESDTQYF

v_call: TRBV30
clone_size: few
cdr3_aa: CAWSTGTANEKLFF

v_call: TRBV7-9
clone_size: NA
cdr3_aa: CASSESGQVEFF

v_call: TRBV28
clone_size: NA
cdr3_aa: CASSLFDRRTKYGYTF

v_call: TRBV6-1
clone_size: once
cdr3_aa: CASSENRVNTGELFF

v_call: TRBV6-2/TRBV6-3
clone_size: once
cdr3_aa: CASSIPGGALSNQSQHF

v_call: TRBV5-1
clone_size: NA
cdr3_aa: CASSLGLSGSTYEQYF

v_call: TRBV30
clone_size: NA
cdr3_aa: CAWSVRRGVYEQYF

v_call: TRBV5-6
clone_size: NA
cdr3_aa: CASSFRTSGRAVGELFF